The 4 T cell receptor beta chains below come from one sample, sequenced in a study of shared clonotypes between healthy human individuals (dated by TCRdb to the early 2020s). The protocol used for the library was the immunoSEQ multiplex PCR assay. TCRdb's version of the immuneACCESS table is confined to in-frame rearrangements and falls short of the full clone set. An unresolved V gene accounts for under half of the shortfall where checked; the remainder is of unknown origin. The sample records 2 million to 2.5 million clones, over 85% of which are singletons. Roughly 0.13% of the sample rests with the top ten. Sequences were obtained from naive CD4+ T cells sorted from blood. The cell subset or site label of this sample denotes: CD45RA+ positively selected. These receptors all come from a man aged 18 to 29 in good health.

The V and J genes are TRBV7-2 and TRBJ2-1; 10 positions match TRBD1. The CDR3 is 15 residues long. The germline V gene encodes CDR1 SGHTA and CDR2 FQGNSA. Germline trimming cut 2 bases from V and 5 bases from J; bases unmatched to any gene: 3. CDR3 sequence: CASSLPGTGDNEQFF. The CDR3 region has the DNA TGTGCCAGCAGCTTACCAGGGACAGGGGACAATGAGCAGTTCTTC.

The CDR3 region is CRRDRRHSYEQYF. The CDR3 nucleotides read TGCAGACGGGACAGGCGTCATTCCTACGAGCAGTACTTC. The chain combines TRBV29-1 with TRBJ2-7; 8 nucleotides align to TRBD1. This CDR3 spans 13 amino acids. Germline CDR1 SQVTM, CDR2 ANQGSEA.

Only one count was recorded for this clone. Other DNA sequences in the sample encode the same CDR3. This sequence joins TRBV30 and TRBJ1-5; 7 bases map to TRBD1. V shed 1 base, J shed 4 bases, and the junction held 4 bases outside the gene matches. CDR1 GTSNPN and CDR2 SVGIG come from the germline V gene (reference sequence). This CDR3 contains 14 residues. The CDR3 protein is CAWSGQGRNQPQHF. The CDR3 nucleotides are TGTGCCTGGAGTGGACAGGGTCGGAATCAGCCCCAGCATTTT.

This rearrangement joins TRBV18 to TRBJ1-3; TRBD1 matches at 7 bases. CDR3 length: 15 residues. Germline V gene sequence: CDR1 KGHSH, CDR2 LQKENI. V dropped 5 bases and J dropped 2; count of bases not matched to a gene: 6. This CDR3 reads CASSAQGPPGNTIYF. The DNA of the CDR3 is TGTGCCAGCTCAGCACAGGGGCCGCCTGGAAACACCATATATTTT. The full variable domain, rest sourced from reference TRBV18 and TRBJ1-3, is NAGVMQNPRHLVRRRGQEARLRCSPMKGHSHVYWYRQLPEEGLKFMVYLQKENIIDESGMPKERFSAEFPKEGPSILRIQQVVRGDSAAYFCASSAQGPPGNTIYFGEGSWLTVV.